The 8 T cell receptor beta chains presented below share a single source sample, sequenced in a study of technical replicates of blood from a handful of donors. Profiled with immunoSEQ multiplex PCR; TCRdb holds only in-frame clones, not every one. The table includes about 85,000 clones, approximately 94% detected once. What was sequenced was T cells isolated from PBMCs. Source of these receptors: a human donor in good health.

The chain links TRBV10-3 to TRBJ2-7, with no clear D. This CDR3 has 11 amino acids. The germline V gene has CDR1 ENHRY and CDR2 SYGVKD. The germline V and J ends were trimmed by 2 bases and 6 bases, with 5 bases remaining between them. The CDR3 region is CAISETTEQYF. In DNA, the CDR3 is TGTGCCATCAGTGAGACTACCGAGCAGTACTTC.

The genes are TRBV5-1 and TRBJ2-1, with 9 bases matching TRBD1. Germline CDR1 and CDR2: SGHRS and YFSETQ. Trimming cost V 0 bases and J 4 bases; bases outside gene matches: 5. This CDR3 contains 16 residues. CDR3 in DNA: TGCGCCAGCAGCTTGGAAGGACAGGGGTTATACAATGAGCAGTTCTTC. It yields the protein CASSLEGQGLYNEQFF.

The CDR3 region is CASSSRAGQYSGNTIYF. The DNA for the CDR3 is TGTGCCAGCAGCTCTAGGGCGGGACAGTACTCTGGAAACACCATATATTTT. The chain uses TRBV7-8 and TRBJ1-3; 7 positions match TRBD1. Germline CDR1 SGHVS, CDR2 FQNEAQ. The CDR3 totals 17 residues. J lost 0 bases, V lost 4 bases, and 9 bases had no gene match.

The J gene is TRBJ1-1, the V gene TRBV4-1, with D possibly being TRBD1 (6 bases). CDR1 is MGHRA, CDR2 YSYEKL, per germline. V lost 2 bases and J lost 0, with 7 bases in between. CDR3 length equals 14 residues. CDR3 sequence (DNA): TGCGCCAGCAGCCAAAGGACAGTGAACACTGAAGCTTTCTTT. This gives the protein CASSQRTVNTEAFF.

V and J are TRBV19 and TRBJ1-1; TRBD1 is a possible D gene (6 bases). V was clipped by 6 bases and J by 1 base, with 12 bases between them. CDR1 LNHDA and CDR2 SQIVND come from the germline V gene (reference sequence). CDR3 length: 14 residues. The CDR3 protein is CASSRGYENTEAFF. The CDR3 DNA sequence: TGTGCCAGTAGCAGGGGATATGAGAACACTGAAGCTTTCTTT.

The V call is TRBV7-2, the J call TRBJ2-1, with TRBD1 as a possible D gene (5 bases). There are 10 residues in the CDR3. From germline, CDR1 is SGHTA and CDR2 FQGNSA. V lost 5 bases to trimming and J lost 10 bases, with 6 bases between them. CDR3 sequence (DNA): TGTGCCAGCAGCGGGGCAGAGCAGTTCTTC. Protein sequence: CASSGAEQFF.

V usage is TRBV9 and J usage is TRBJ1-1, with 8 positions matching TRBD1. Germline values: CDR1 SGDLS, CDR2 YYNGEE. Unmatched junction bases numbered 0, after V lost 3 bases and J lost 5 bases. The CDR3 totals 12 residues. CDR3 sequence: CASSGDRTEAFF. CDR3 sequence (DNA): TGTGCCAGCAGCGGGGACAGGACTGAAGCTTTCTTT.

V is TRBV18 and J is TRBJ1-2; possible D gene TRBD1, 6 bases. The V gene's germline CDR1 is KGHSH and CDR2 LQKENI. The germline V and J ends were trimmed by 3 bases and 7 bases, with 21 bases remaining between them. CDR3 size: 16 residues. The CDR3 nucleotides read TGTGCCAGCTCACCCCCTCCCAGTACAGGGCCAAGTGGCTACACCTTC. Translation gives CASSPPPSTGPSGYTF.